This section outlines one T cell receptor beta chain sequence together with its context. Original handling: From reference gene primer amplification, estimates of nucleated cell counts were derived. Here immunoSEQ multiplex PCR was the method, and the copy in TCRdb shows in-frame clones only, minus some. V and J calls plus clone size are reproduced from that table; the DNA served to infer D and trimming. In the table there are around 160,000 clones, 75% to 85% of which are singletons. Germline lookup yields CDR1 SGHVS and CDR2 FNYEAQ. This CDR3 contains 13 residues. Trimming stripped 6 bases from V and 1 base from J, with 9 bases between. The data are from a study of blood T cell repertoires in COVID-19. Overall study context: Material from acute and convalescent COVID-19 was sourced from the United States, Italy and Spain. T cells, B-cell-depleted T cells, or PBMCs provided the cDNA or gDNA that served as material.

The V call is TRBV7-6, the J call TRBJ1-1; D is undetermined. The sample was peripheral blood. The clonotype was recovered from a human donor with acute or convalescent COVID-19. The donor label of this sample is uncertain. DNA of the CDR3: TGTGCCAGCAGTTTATCCCAGAACACTGAAGCTTTCTTT. This translates into CASSLSQNTEAFF.